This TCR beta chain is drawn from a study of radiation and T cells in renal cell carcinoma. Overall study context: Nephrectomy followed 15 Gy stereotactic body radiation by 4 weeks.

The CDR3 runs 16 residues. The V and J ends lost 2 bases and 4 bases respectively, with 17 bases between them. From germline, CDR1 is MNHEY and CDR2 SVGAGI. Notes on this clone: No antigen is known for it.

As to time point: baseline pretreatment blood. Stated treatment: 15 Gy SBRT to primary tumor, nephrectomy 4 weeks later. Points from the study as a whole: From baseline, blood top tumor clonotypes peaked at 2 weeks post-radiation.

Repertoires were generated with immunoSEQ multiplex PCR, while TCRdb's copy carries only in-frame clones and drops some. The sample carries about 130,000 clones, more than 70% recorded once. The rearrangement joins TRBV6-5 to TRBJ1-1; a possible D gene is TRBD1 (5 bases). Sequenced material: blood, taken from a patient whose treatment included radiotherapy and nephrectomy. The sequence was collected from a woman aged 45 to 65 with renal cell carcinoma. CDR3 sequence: CASSYGGSRSSTEAFF. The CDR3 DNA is TGTGCCAGCAGTTACGGGGGGTCAAGGAGTAGCACTGAAGCTTTCTTT.